This TCR beta chain stems from a study of T cells after yellow fever vaccination. Study conclusions and caveats: Clonotypes found in both CD4 and CD8 compartments made up a small share. Abundant bulk-derived clonotypes could contaminate FACS-sorted repertoires.

The CDR3 has 12 amino acids. Germline CDR1 and CDR2: KGHSH and LQKENI. With 3 bases removed from V and 8 bases from J, the gap between germline ends came to 8 bases. Making TCR cDNA involved 5'RACE template switching, which added UMIs and a universal primer site. TCRdb recomputed calls from the 5' RACE reads with MiXCR, one row per CDR3 protein. The sample carries roughly 79,000 distinct CDR3 sequences, about 7.2% recorded once. On this clonotype: Its specificity is unknown.

This chain joins TRBV18 and TRBJ2-1; weak D call: TRBD2 (6 bases). The sequences come from CD8+ T cells sorted from PBMCs, collected roughly 10 days after the first yellow fever vaccination. The sequence was collected from a man aged 18 to 35 who received the YFV17D yellow fever vaccine. In DNA form, the CDR3 reads TGTGCCAGCTCACCTCCGGGGGATGAGCAGTTCTTC. Amino acid sequence: CASSPPGDEQFF.